These T cell receptor beta chains were read from a single sample in a study of cytomegalovirus exposure and HLA in healthy donors. TCRdb keeps only in-frame clones here, not all; method: immunoSEQ multiplex PCR. The sample includes 150,000 to 200,000 clones, about 72% of them seen just once. Sequenced sample: PBMCs. The receptors originated from a human donor in good health. CDR3s include the opening cysteine and the closing phenylalanine or tryptophan. The D gene is left open where the match is weak. Only part of the rows carry a size: once, few, many, or a class if the clone is expanded.

clone size: -; D gene: -; V gene: TRBV5-4; J gene: TRBJ2-7; CDR3 protein: CASSRSTGYEQYF; CDR3 DNA: TGTGCCAGCAGCCGATCTACGGGGTACGAGCAGTACTTC
clone size: -; D gene: -; V gene: TRBV5-1; J gene: TRBJ2-7; CDR3 protein: CASSLEPTGAGYEQYF; CDR3 DNA: TGCGCCAGCAGCTTGGAACCCACGGGAGCGGGCTACGAGCAGTACTTC
clone size: -; D gene: -; V gene: TRBV5-4; J gene: TRBJ2-3; CDR3 protein: CASSLDFFTDTQYF; CDR3 DNA: TGTGCCAGCAGCTTAGACTTCTTCACAGATACGCAGTATTTT
clone size: -; D gene: -; V gene: TRBV29-1; J gene: TRBJ1-1; CDR3 protein: CSVRDTEAFF; CDR3 DNA: TGCAGCGTTCGGGACACTGAAGCTTTCTTT
clone size: few; D gene: -; V gene: TRBV6-6; J gene: TRBJ1-1; CDR3 protein: CASSYGPNTEAFF; CDR3 DNA: TGTGCCAGCAGTTACGGCCCAAACACTGAAGCTTTCTTT
clone size: -; D gene: TRBD2; V gene: TRBV6-5; J gene: TRBJ2-7; CDR3 protein: CASSRTSGDYEQYF; CDR3 DNA: TGTGCCAGCAGTCGGACTAGCGGGGACTACGAGCAGTACTTC
clone size: -; D gene: -; V gene: TRBV21-1; J gene: TRBJ1-5; CDR3 protein: CASSLQQGIKGQPQHF; CDR3 DNA: TGTGCCAGCAGCCTTCAACAGGGAATTAAGGGTCAGCCCCAGCATTTT
clone size: -; D gene: -; V gene: TRBV6-1; J gene: TRBJ2-5; CDR3 protein: CASSEYGRGLQETQYF; CDR3 DNA: TGTGCCAGCAGTGAATATGGTAGAGGCCTCCAAGAGACCCAGTACTTC
clone size: -; D gene: TRBD2; V gene: TRBV6-1; J gene: TRBJ2-1; CDR3 protein: CASSASGGNNEQFF; CDR3 DNA: TGTGCCAGCAGCGCTAGCGGGGGGAACAATGAGCAGTTCTTC
clone size: once; D gene: -; V gene: TRBV4-1; J gene: TRBJ1-1; CDR3 protein: CASSRFPNRLGYEAFF; CDR3 DNA: TGCGCCAGCAGCCGATTTCCTAACAGGTTGGGTTATGAAGCTTTCTTT
clone size: -; D gene: TRBD2; V gene: TRBV2; J gene: TRBJ2-1; CDR3 protein: CASRPTRDYYNEQFF; CDR3 DNA: TGTGCCAGCAGGCCCACCCGGGACTATTACAATGAGCAGTTCTTC
clone size: few; D gene: TRBD1; V gene: TRBV5-4; J gene: TRBJ1-1; CDR3 protein: CASSTRDRGRTEAFF; CDR3 DNA: TGTGCCAGCAGCACCCGGGACAGGGGTCGGACTGAAGCTTTCTTT
clone size: once; D gene: -; V gene: TRBV29-1; J gene: TRBJ2-7; CDR3 protein: CSVTGSYEQYF; CDR3 DNA: TGCAGCGTAACAGGGTCCTACGAGCAGTACTTC
clone size: -; D gene: TRBD2; V gene: TRBV7-9; J gene: TRBJ2-1; CDR3 protein: CASSSPGGLAGHNEQFF; CDR3 DNA: TGTGCCAGCAGCTCCCCCGGGGGACTAGCGGGACACAATGAGCAGTTCTTC
clone size: -; D gene: -; V gene: TRBV19; J gene: TRBJ1-5; CDR3 protein: CASSPRREGGSNQPQHF; CDR3 DNA: TGTGCCAGTAGTCCCCGGAGGGAGGGAGGTAGCAATCAGCCCCAGCATTTT
clone size: -; D gene: -; V gene: TRBV5-6; J gene: TRBJ1-1; CDR3 protein: CASSLAYRGLGTEAFF; CDR3 DNA: TGTGCCAGCAGCTTGGCCTATCGGGGTCTGGGGACTGAAGCTTTCTTT
clone size: -; D gene: -; V gene: TRBV7-7; J gene: TRBJ2-5; CDR3 protein: CASSFGQQETQYF; CDR3 DNA: TGTGCTAGCAGCTTCGGACAGCAAGAGACCCAGTACTTC
clone size: -; D gene: -; V gene: TRBV7-6; J gene: TRBJ2-5; CDR3 protein: CASSLAPGKETQYF; CDR3 DNA: TGTGCCAGCAGCTTAGCGCCGGGGAAAGAGACCCAGTACTTC
clone size: -; D gene: TRBD1; V gene: TRBV5-6; J gene: TRBJ2-7; CDR3 protein: CASSIGTAYEQYF; CDR3 DNA: TGTGCCAGCAGCATCGGGACAGCTTACGAGCAGTACTTC
clone size: -; D gene: -; V gene: TRBV27; J gene: TRBJ1-1; CDR3 protein: CASGELMNTEAFF; CDR3 DNA: TGTGCCAGCGGAGAGCTTATGAACACTGAAGCTTTCTTT
clone size: -; D gene: TRBD1; V gene: TRBV7-8; J gene: TRBJ2-5; CDR3 protein: CASSPGQGETQYF; CDR3 DNA: TGTGCCAGCAGCCCGGGACAGGGGGAGACCCAGTACTTC
clone size: few; D gene: TRBD1; V gene: TRBV6-6; J gene: TRBJ1-1; CDR3 protein: CASSYGGQGEAFF; CDR3 DNA: TGTGCCAGCAGTTACGGGGGACAGGGCGAAGCTTTCTTT
clone size: few; D gene: -; V gene: TRBV27; J gene: TRBJ2-7; CDR3 protein: CASSLSRGYEQYF; CDR3 DNA: TGTGCCAGCAGTTTATCAAGGGGGTACGAGCAGTACTTC
clone size: -; D gene: -; V gene: TRBV7-3; J gene: TRBJ1-1; CDR3 protein: CASSLRGEGTEAFF; CDR3 DNA: TGTGCCAGCAGCTTACGGGGGGAGGGTACTGAAGCTTTCTTT
clone size: -; D gene: TRBD1; V gene: TRBV27; J gene: TRBJ2-7; CDR3 protein: CASSPLGTGHEQYF; CDR3 DNA: TGTGCCAGCAGTCCGCTGGGGACAGGCCACGAGCAGTACTTC
clone size: -; D gene: TRBD2; V gene: TRBV9; J gene: TRBJ2-5; CDR3 protein: CASSAGGGGPRQETQYF; CDR3 DNA: TGTGCCAGCAGCGCGGGAGGGGGGGGGCCTCGACAAGAGACCCAGTACTTC
clone size: once; D gene: TRBD1; V gene: TRBV11-2; J gene: TRBJ2-1; CDR3 protein: CASSFPGGHGQFF; CDR3 DNA: TGTGCCAGCAGCTTTCCAGGGGGCCACGGGCAGTTCTTC
clone size: few; D gene: -; V gene: TRBV6-5; J gene: TRBJ2-3; CDR3 protein: CASSKLADTQYF; CDR3 DNA: TGTGCCAGCAGCAAACTAGCAGATACGCAGTATTTT
clone size: once; D gene: -; V gene: TRBV2; J gene: TRBJ2-5; CDR3 protein: CASSERGSAQYF; CDR3 DNA: TGTGCCAGCAGTGAACGGGGTTCGGCCCAGTACTTC
clone size: -; D gene: TRBD1; V gene: TRBV2; J gene: TRBJ1-5; CDR3 protein: CASRTGYGNQPQHF; CDR3 DNA: TGTGCCAGCAGGACAGGGTATGGCAATCAGCCCCAGCATTTT